The rows below give T cell receptor beta chains drawn from one sample of a study of T cells in Graves' hyperthyroidism and ophthalmopathy. Each CDR3 protein is one row after TCRdb ran MiXCR on the multiplex PCR reads. The table has fewer than 40,000 distinct CDR3 sequences, about 50% seen once. Sequencing used blood. These TCRs come from a man aged 35-49 years with Graves' ophthalmopathy. Each CDR3 is given with its conserved first and last residue. The D gene is left open where the match is weak. Where a row states a size, it is once, few, many or the class of an expanded clone; other rows omit it.

D gene,J gene,V gene,clone size,CDR3 protein,CDR3 DNA
-,TRBJ2-5,TRBV7-7,-,CAIPIGSGNTIYFGEGSWQTQYF,-
-,TRBJ1-5,TRBV11-2,many,CASSLGGASNQPQHF,TGTGCCAGCAGCTTAGGGGGGGCGAGCAATCAGCCCCAGCATTTT
-,TRBJ1-2,TRBV6-5,many,CASSSPVGYTF,TGTGCCAGCAGTTCCCCGGTTGGCTACACCTTC
-,TRBJ1-2,TRBV28,many,CASSPPSLQGRFNYGYTF,TGTGCCAGCAGTCCTCCCTCCTTACAGGGACGGTTTAACTATGGCTACACCTTC
-,TRBJ2-7,TRBV28,many,CASSRDINSYEQYF,TGTGCCAGCAGCCGAGACATTAACTCCTACGAGCAGTACTTC
TRBD1,TRBJ1-4,TRBV15,-,CATSRSTGRGEKLFF,TGTGCCACCAGCAGATCGACAGGGAGAGGGGAAAAACTGTTTTTT
-,TRBJ1-2,TRBV7-3,-,CARSRNSVGQGYTF,TGTGCCAGGAGCCGAAATTCTGTAGGACAGGGCTACACCTTC
TRBD1,TRBJ2-7,TRBV20-1,many,CSASPFGTESYEQYF,TGCAGTGCTAGTCCCTTCGGGACAGAGTCCTACGAGCAGTACTTC
-,TRBJ1-5,TRBV5-1,many,CASSLGGANQPQHF,TGCGCCAGCAGCTTGGGGGGAGCTAATCAGCCCCAGCATTTT
TRBD1,TRBJ1-2,TRBV19,-,CASSGTAYGYTF,TGTGCCAGTAGCGGGACAGCGTATGGCTACACCTTC
-,TRBJ2-7,TRBV10-1,medium-sized,CASSGGAGTYEQYF,TGCGCCAGCAGTGGAGGGGCTGGGACCTACGAGCAGTACTTC
-,TRBJ2-3,TRBV27,-,CASSWQGETDTQYF,TGTGCCAGCAGTTGGCAGGGTGAGACAGATACGCAGTATTTT
-,TRBJ2-1,TRBV28,many,CASSLRRSEQFF,TGTGCCAGCAGCCTACGGCGTAGTGAGCAGTTCTTC
TRBD2,TRBJ2-7,TRBV7-2,medium-sized,CASSLVLAGTYEQYF,TGTGCCAGCAGCTTAGTCCTAGCGGGTACCTACGAGCAGTACTTC
TRBD1,TRBJ1-4,TRBV7-9,medium-sized,CASSSKDRGSEKLFF,TGTGCCAGCAGCTCAAAGGACAGGGGGAGTGAAAAACTGTTTTTT
-,TRBJ1-2,TRBV29-1,once,CSVTQGTNYGYTF,TGCAGCGTCACACAGGGTACTAACTATGGCTACACCTTC
-,TRBJ2-3,TRBV7-9,medium-sized,CATKQDSTDTQYF,TGTGCCACGAAACAGGACAGCACAGATACGCAGTATTTT
-,TRBJ2-5,TRBV7-5,-,CISVPEAPLAGGEGTQYF,-
TRBD2,TRBJ2-5,TRBV5-1,many,CASTSSGGYQETQYF,TGCGCCAGCACCTCTAGCGGGGGGTACCAAGAGACCCAGTACTTC
-,TRBJ2-7,TRBV4-1,many,CASSQEGRVYEQYF,TGCGCCAGCAGCCAAGAGGGCAGGGTGTACGAGCAGTACTTC
TRBD2,TRBJ2-6,TRBV10-3,-,CAISGGTSAVGANVLTF,TGTGCCATCAGTGGGGGGACTAGCGCCGTCGGGGCCAACGTCCTGACTTTC
TRBD1,TRBJ1-1,TRBV5-6,many,CASSPPGQGLRDEAFF,TGTGCCAGCAGCCCGCCGGGACAGGGCCTGAGGGATGAAGCTTTCTTT
-,TRBJ2-1,TRBV10-3,once,CAIRDLDWPLYNEQFF,TGTGCAATCAGGGACCTGGATTGGCCGCTATACAATGAGCAGTTCTTC
-,TRBJ1-6,TRBV25-1,once,CASTGIDNSPLHF,TGTGCCAGCACGGGGATCGATAATTCACCCCTCCACTTT
TRBD1,TRBJ1-3,TRBV6-5,many,CASSIQGRRASGNTIYF,TGTGCCAGCAGCATACAGGGGAGACGGGCCTCTGGAAACACCATATATTTT
TRBD1,TRBJ1-3,TRBV6-1,many,CASSGQGVFGNTIYF,TGTGCCAGCAGTGGACAGGGAGTTTTTGGAAACACCATATATTTT
-,TRBJ2-1,TRBV28,many,CASNLPNEQFF,TGTGCCAGCAATTTACCGAATGAGCAGTTCTTC
-,TRBJ2-1,TRBV7-1,once,CASSSRRRAYNEQFF,TGTGCCAGCAGCTCGAGGCGGAGGGCCTACAATGAGCAGTTCTTC
TRBD2,TRBJ2-2,TRBV28,-,CASKVYGPSGSSPGELFF,TGTGCCAGCAAAGTTTATGGTCCTAGCGGGAGTTCGCCCGGGGAGCTGTTTTTT
-,TRBJ2-3,TRBV18,-,CAGSPDSDADTQYF,TGTGCCGGCTCGCCGGACTCGGACGCAGATACGCAGTATTTT
-,TRBJ1-1,TRBV11-3,-,CASSSGRMNTEAFF,TGTGCCAGCAGCTCAGGAAGAATGAACACTGAAGCTTTCTTT
-,TRBJ1-1,TRBV4-1,-,CASSQGVRGTEAFF,TGCGCCAGCAGCCAAGGAGTACGGGGCACTGAAGCTTTCTTT
-,TRBJ1-4,TRBV5-6,-,CASSSQGGDMGKLFF,TGTGCCAGCAGCTCACAGGGAGGGGACATGGGAAAACTGTTTTTT
TRBD2,TRBJ2-5,TRBV5-1,many,CASSLAQGGGPSQETQYF,TGCGCCAGCAGCTTGGCCCAGGGCGGGGGGCCCTCCCAAGAGACCCAGTACTTC
-,TRBJ2-6,TRBV6-5,many,CASRRAGGSGANVLTF,TGTGCCAGCAGAAGGGCCGGGGGCTCTGGGGCCAACGTCCTGACTTTC
TRBD2,TRBJ2-1,TRBV10-3,-,CAISNLAGSSYNEQFF,TGTGCCATCAGTAATCTAGCGGGCAGCTCCTACAATGAGCAGTTCTTC
-,TRBJ2-1,TRBV18,few,CASSPEYGGDNEQFF,TGTGCCAGCTCACCGGAGTATGGAGGGGACAATGAGCAGTTCTTC
TRBD2,TRBJ2-2,TRBV5-1,many,CASKGRGTRGELFF,TGCGCCAGCAAAGGTCGTGGGACTAGGGGGGAGCTGTTTTTT
TRBD2,TRBJ2-7,TRBV6-5,once,CASSYTSGRVYEQYF,TGTGCCAGCAGTTACACTAGCGGGAGGGTCTACGAGCAGTACTTC
-,TRBJ1-2,TRBV19,-,CASQKNGYTF,TGTGCCAGTCAGAAAAATGGCTACACCTTC
TRBD1,TRBJ1-4,TRBV5-1,-,CAGSTGQGTGEKLFF,TGCGCCGGCAGTACAGGACAGGGGACAGGTGAAAAACTGTTTTTT
TRBD1,TRBJ1-6,TRBV28,many,CASSPGTGENSPLHF,TGTGCCAGCAGTCCCGGGACAGGGGAGAATTCACCCCTCCACTTT
TRBD1,TRBJ1-4,TRBV6-1,many,CASRMIPGTGREKLFF,TGTGCCAGCAGGATGATCCCCGGGACAGGGCGTGAAAAACTGTTTTTT
-,TRBJ1-1,TRBV2,many,CASQIVSLNTEAFF,TGTGCCAGCCAAATAGTTTCGTTGAACACTGAAGCTTTCTTT
-,TRBJ2-1,TRBV24-1,-,CATSDHRDINEQFF,TGTGCCACCAGTGATCACCGGGACATCAATGAGCAGTTCTTC
-,TRBJ2-5,TRBV20-1,many,CSAHGGSETQYF,TGCAGTGCCCACGGAGGGTCTGAGACCCAGTACTTC
-,TRBJ2-1,TRBV6-5,many,CASSYWGSGEDNEQFF,TGTGCCAGCAGTTACTGGGGATCGGGGGAGGACAATGAGCAGTTCTTC
-,TRBJ1-2,TRBV20-1,medium-sized,CSARDLPGRGYGYTF,TGCAGTGCTAGAGACCTCCCCGGCAGGGGATATGGCTACACCTTC
-,TRBJ2-6,TRBV27,many,CASGGYSGANVLTF,TGTGCCAGCGGAGGGTATTCTGGGGCCAACGTCCTGACTTTC
-,TRBJ1-6,TRBV20-1,many,CSARSSRDSPLHF,TGCAGTGCTAGATCTTCACGGGATTCACCCCTCCACTTT
-,TRBJ1-3,TRBV6-4,-,CASSDRGMNTIYF,TGTGCCAGCAGTGACAGGGGCATGAACACCATATATTTT
-,TRBJ1-4,TRBV6-5,many,CASSYSSHVNEKLFF,TGTGCCAGCAGTTACTCGAGCCACGTCAATGAAAAACTGTTTTTT
-,TRBJ1-2,TRBV19,-,CASSIGGGNYGYTF,TGTGCCAGTAGTATTGGGGGAGGAAACTATGGCTACACCTTC
TRBD2,TRBJ2-1,TRBV7-2,-,CASSPWTSGIYEQFF,TGTGCCAGCAGCCCGTGGACTAGCGGGATCTATGAGCAGTTCTTC
TRBD2,TRBJ2-2,TRBV6-6,-,CASSPSGRAGELFF,TGTGCCAGCAGTCCTAGCGGGAGGGCCGGGGAGCTGTTTTTT
-,TRBJ2-6,TRBV6-4,medium-sized,CASSDSGANVLTF,TGTGCCAGCAGTGACTCTGGGGCCAACGTCCTGACTTTC
-,TRBJ2-2,TRBV18,many,CASSPETVGELFF,TGTGCCAGCTCACCAGAGACCGTCGGGGAGCTGTTTTTT
-,TRBJ2-1,TRBV9,-,CASSSSGQGGEERFF,TGTGCCAGCAGCTCAAGCGGGCAGGGTGGGGAAGAACGGTTCTTC
-,TRBJ2-5,TRBV20-1,many,CSARGGETQYF,TGCAGTGCTAGAGGTGGGGAGACCCAGTACTTC